What follows describes a single T cell receptor (beta chain). V dropped 9 bases and J dropped 5; count of bases not matched to a gene: 15. The CDR3 totals 16 residues. Germline V CDR1 and CDR2: KGHDR, SFDVKD. The data belong to a study of blood T cell repertoires in COVID-19. Per the study methods: It was from reference gene primer amplification that nucleated cell counts were estimated. This table comes from immunoSEQ multiplex PCR, and its TCRdb copy is limited to in-frame clones, with some not included. V and J calls and clone size are as listed in that table; D and trimming were resolved from the DNA. The table lists under 250,000 clones, nearly 90% of them singletons.

Sample: peripheral blood. The J gene is TRBJ2-1, the V gene TRBV24-1; 7 nucleotides align to TRBD1. This receptor was taken from a man between 18 and 35 years old with active or convalescent COVID-19. The CDR3 region has the DNA TGTGCCACCGGGGGAGATGACGGACAGGATCACAATGAGCAGTTCTTC. It is translated as CATGGDDGQDHNEQFF.